Listed here is a single T cell receptor beta chain. Its antigen is as yet unknown. Libraries were prepared by immunoSEQ multiplex PCR; TCRdb keeps only in-frame clonotypes and omits some of them. The table records about 48,000 clones, approximately 84% of them present only once. Trimming pared 5 bases from V and 0 bases from J, leaving 8 bases between. This CDR3 contains 13 residues. CDR1 and CDR2 (germline): MDHEN, SYDVKM. Drawing of blood for sampling happened at baseline, at cycle 4 day 1, and at cycle 7 day 1. This record comes from a study of OX40 agonist ivuxolimab in advanced cancers. Notes on the study in general: With doses of 0.1 to 3.0 mg/kg, CD4+ and CD8+ blood T cells had undergone clonal expansion by week 6. Nonresponders included some who also had low normalized T-cell clonal expansion.

This TCR was sampled from an adult with an advanced solid tumor such as melanoma, head and neck, liver or kidney cancer. The input for sequencing was CD4+ or CD8+ T cells sorted from blood, taken in a trial of the OX40 agonist ivuxolimab. J is TRBJ2-7 and V is TRBV28; D remains unclear. CDR3 region: CASSTTGSYEQYF. CDR3 DNA sequence: TGTGCCAGCAGTACTACTGGCTCCTACGAGCAGTACTTC.